This record looks at one T cell receptor beta chain sequence and its context. Methods used by the authors: From reference gene primer amplification, estimates of nucleated cell counts were derived. Libraries were prepared by immunoSEQ multiplex PCR; TCRdb keeps only in-frame clonotypes and omits some of them. V and J calls and clone size are copied from that table; D and trimming were computed from the DNA. Seen here are 85,000 to 100,000 clones, around 88% observed once, and the top ten hold 18%. This sample stems from a study of blood T cell repertoires in COVID-19. Overall study context: The United States, Italy and Spain were the sources of the acute and convalescent COVID-19 samples. PBMCs, B-cell-depleted T cells, or T cells provided the cDNA or gDNA that made up the material.

The CDR3 is 13 residues long. Germline CDR1 and CDR2: SQVTM and ANQGSEA. The V and J ends lost 6 bases and 6 bases respectively, with 18 bases between them. This sequence was found in a woman in her fifties or sixties with COVID-19, enrolled during active disease. The material sequenced was peripheral blood. V and J are TRBV29-1 and TRBJ2-7; D gene ambiguous. The CDR3 spells CSVEHQANGEQYF. The CDR3 DNA reads as TGCAGCGTCGAACATCAGGCGAATGGCGAGCAGTACTTC.